This TCR beta chain was sequenced in a study of CD8+ T cells in alopecia areata listed by TCRdb under 2018. Concerning the study at large: The treated patients, all with moderate-to-severe alopecia areata, were enrolled in an open-label pilot trial of oral tofacitinib given at 5 to 10 mg twice daily. Tofacitinib was administered for 6 to 18 months, and 6 months of follow-up off drug were then conducted to assess delayed response and recurrence. In both human patients and the C3H/HeJ mouse model, the study applied high-throughput TCRbeta sequencing to look at T cell clonal expansion in alopecia areata. Human TCRbeta sequencing covered scalp tissue and sorted CD4+ and CD8+ peripheral blood T cells from patchy and totalis/universalis alopecia areata patients and healthy controls. Biopsies were taken from tofacitinib-treated patients at baseline and at 4 and 24 weeks of treatment, and a later scalp biopsy was taken in several of the tofacitinib-treated patients. Scalp clonality was compared across normal scalp (n=4), patchy alopecia areata scalp (n=8), and alopecia totalis/universalis scalp (n=8). The RNA source kit depended on sample type: the PAXgene miRNA kit for fixed scalp, the miRNeasy kit for PBMCs, and the RNeasy kit for mouse skin. TCRbeta CDR3 regions were amplified by immunoSEQ multiplex PCR with 35 Vbeta forward and 13 Jbeta reverse primers. What the authors observed across the whole study: TCR sequences shared between patients were less clear than in mice, possibly partly because of HLA diversity in the patient population. Resident alphabeta T cells in normal human skin are also sequenced, complicating scalp TCR repertoire analysis, unlike mouse skin dominated by gammadelta T cells. Compared with normal scalp, lesional scalp had higher clonality and more expanded CD8+ clones, particularly in alopecia totalis/universalis, a pattern that suggests antigenic drive.

The method was the immunoSEQ multiplex PCR assay. For TCR sequencing, RNA was extracted from every sample and reverse transcribed into cDNA to serve as template. SuperScript III was used to make first-strand cDNA, primed with a 2:1 mix of oligo-dT and random hexamers. A synthetic immune receptor repertoire was used to measure amplification bias, and any remaining bias was corrected computationally. In the paper's pipeline: Raw reads were preprocessed to remove errors, and CDR3 was defined by IMGT conventions from the conserved cysteine to phenylalanine. To get clonality, Shannon entropy was normalized by log2 of the number of productive unique TCRs and the result was subtracted from 1. Scalp TCRbeta sequences were cross-referenced with sorted blood CD4 and CD8 repertoires so that the CD4 or CD8 identity of scalp clones could be inferred. The table was pulled from immuneACCESS by TCRdb, which kept in-frame rearrangements only. Such tables lose some clones; where checked, under half of the loss comes from unresolved V genes, and the rest has no known cause. The V and J calls and clone size come from that table; D and trimming were worked out from the DNA. The sample records 130,000 to 150,000 clones, approximately 50% of which are singletons. The top ten clonotypes cover 0.95% to 1% of the sample.

Trimming accounts for 5 bases at V and 5 bases at J, while the number of junction bases matched to no gene is 5. The CDR3, from cysteine to phenylalanine, totals 15 residues. Only the CDR3 part of the read is kept: 45 bases, read in frame from the first base. Reading the germline V gene gives CDR1 SGHTA and CDR2 FQGNSA. This clone has just a few counts. Its antigen target is currently unknown. No base quality information exists; no much larger clone differs at one position. This specimen's time point label, per the study, means: baseline before oral tofacitinib. Peripheral blood and lesional scalp punch biopsies were obtained from patients with alopecia areata. After PBMCs were isolated by density centrifugation and stained for CD3, CD4 and CD8, a FACSAria was used to sort CD4+ and CD8+ T cells.

The rearranged chain carries TRBV7-2 and TRBJ2-6, with TRBD1 matching 8 junction bases. This specimen was CD4+ T cells sorted from blood, taken at week 0. This TCR derives from a human donor with alopecia areata. The sequenced DNA is TGTGCCAGCAGCCTCGACAGGGGTCGGGCCAACGTCCTGACTTTC. Its product reads: CASSLDRGRANVLTF.